Below are 29 T cell receptor beta chains sequenced from a single sample in a study of blood T cells in healthy people across ages. Combining a sample-barcoded 5' primer with a J-beta primer mix, a second PCR ran for roughly 6 to 12 cycles. MiXCR, applied by TCRdb to the 5' RACE reads, yields one record per CDR3 protein. The sample consists of 1.4 million or so distinct CDR3 sequences, about 42% of them appearing once. Sequences were obtained from blood. The receptors originated from a woman in her late teens or twenties in good health.

The chain uses TRBV30 and TRBJ1-2; TRBD1 might be the D (5 bases). The CDR3 length is 13 residues. The germline CDR1 and CDR2 sequences are GTSNPN and SVGIG (reference sequence). V lost 3 bases and J lost 5, with 13 bases in between. The CDR3 here is CAWSLPGGYGYTF. The CDR3 coding sequence is TGTGCCTGGAGCCTCCCGGGGGGATATGGCTACACCTTC.

The chain is built from TRBV4-3 and TRBJ2-5; 16 bases fit TRBD2. There are 16 residues in the CDR3. Germline loops: CDR1 LGHNA, CDR2 YSLEER. The junction had 3 bases not matched to a gene; V was cut back by 5 bases and J by 3 bases. CDR3 sequence (DNA): TGCGCCAGCAGCTCGGGACTAGCGGGAGGGGAAGAGACCCAGTACTTC. Protein: CASSSGLAGGEETQYF.

In this sample, this clonotype turned up many times. The CDR3 sequence: CSGEQVSYGYTF. The CDR3 DNA sequence: TGCAGCGGGGAACAGGTCTCCTATGGCTACACCTTC. This chain joins TRBV29-1 and TRBJ1-2, with a tentative D call TRBD1 (5 bases). Trimming cost V 7 bases and J 4 bases, with 13 bases left between them. The germline V gene has CDR1 SQVTM and CDR2 ANQGSEA. The CDR3 consists of 12 residues. The variable domain in full, completed from reference TRBV29-1 and TRBJ1-2, reads SAVISQKPSRDICQRGTSLTIQCQVDSQVTMMFWYRQQPGQSLTLIATANQGSEATYESGFVIDKFPISRPNLTFSTLTVSNMSPEDSSIYLCSGEQVSYGYTFGSGTRLTVV.

V gene TRBV29-1 combines with J gene TRBJ1-3; no clear D gene. The CDR3 has 13 residues. Looked up from germline, CDR1 is SQVTM and CDR2 is ANQGSEA. CDR3 coding DNA: TGCAGTGTAAGCAGGCTCTCTGGAAACACCATATATTTT. It is translated as CSVSRLSGNTIYF.

This clonotype was seen a handful of times. The genes are TRBV20-1 and TRBJ2-3; tentatively, D is TRBD2 (6 bases). The CDR3 is made up of 13 amino acids. V lost 5 bases and J lost 4, with 13 bases in between. Germline V gene sequence: CDR1 DFQATT, CDR2 SNEGSKA (reference sequence). CDR3 in DNA: TGCAGTGCTGGGCCCGGAGGGGCAGATACGCAGTATTTT. Amino acids: CSAGPGGADTQYF.

J is TRBJ1-1 and V is TRBV27; TRBD1 aligns across 8 bases. Germline-derived CDR1 and CDR2 are MNHEY and SMNVEV (reference sequence). J gave up 1 base and V 3 bases, and 7 bases lay outside the gene matches. The length of the CDR3 is 16 residues. The CDR3 coding sequence is TGTGCCAGCAGTTTCCTGACAGGGGAGGCGAACACTGAAGCTTTCTTT. Translating it yields CASSFLTGEANTEAFF.

This clonotype was detected many times. The chain recombines TRBV7-2 with TRBJ1-1, with TRBD1 matching over 8 bases. The CDR3 extends over 14 amino acids. Germline trimming cut 3 bases from V and 2 bases from J; bases unmatched to any gene: 2. Germline-derived CDR1 and CDR2 are SGHTA and FQGNSA. DNA for the CDR3: TGTGCCAGCAGCTTTGGACAGGGAAACACTGAAGCTTTCTTT. The encoded protein is CASSFGQGNTEAFF.

This clonotype has just one count. The genes are TRBV27 and TRBJ1-2; TRBD1 aligns across 10 bases. Trimming removed 6 bases from V and 4 bases from J; junction bases left unmatched: 8. This CDR3 spans 15 amino acids. CDR1 MNHEY and CDR2 SMNVEV come from the germline V gene (reference sequence). CDR3 nucleotides: TGTGCCAGCAGGACAGGGGGCCCCTCTAGCTATGGCTACACCTTC. Translation: CASRTGGPSSYGYTF.

In this sample, this clonotype turned up many times. The J gene is TRBJ2-1, the V gene TRBV10-3; D is unresolved. The germline CDR1 and CDR2 sequences are ENHRY and SYGVKD. V dropped 1 base and J dropped 7 bases, with 8 bases sitting between them. The CDR3 is 13 residues long. The CDR3, as DNA: TGTGCCATCAGTGAGTTACAGATAAATGAGCAGTTCTTC. Its protein is CAISELQINEQFF.

The V gene is TRBV20-1, the J gene TRBJ2-7; D is unresolved. Germline V gene lookup returns CDR1 DFQATT and CDR2 SNEGSKA (reference sequence). The CDR3 consists of 12 residues. V was pared by 3 bases and J by 7 bases, with 13 bases between. The CDR3 DNA reads TGCAGTGCTAGCGACCGACTTCGGGAGCAGTACTTC. Residues: CSASDRLREQYF.

The V gene is TRBV30, the J gene TRBJ1-5, with a tentative D call TRBD1 (6 bases). The CDR3 is 17 amino acids. Germline CDR1 is GTSNPN and CDR2 is SVGIG (reference sequence). Trimming removed 1 base from V and 1 base from J, with 17 bases in between. The CDR3: CAWSATGLTTSNQPQHF. Here the CDR3 DNA reads TGTGCCTGGAGTGCTACAGGGCTCACAACGAGCAATCAGCCCCAGCATTTT.

A few counts support this clonotype. The genes are TRBV10-3 and TRBJ2-7, with D tentatively TRBD1 (5 bases). From germline, CDR1 is ENHRY and CDR2 SYGVKD. V was clipped by 3 bases and J by 3 bases, with 12 bases between them. This CDR3 is built from 14 residues. CDR3 loop: CAISDNRIHYEQYF. CDR3 sequence (DNA): TGTGCCATCAGTGACAACAGGATCCACTACGAGCAGTACTTC.

For this clonotype: Mismatch with germline at one junction end may stem from a read error. The genes are TRBV28 and TRBJ2-3, with D uncertain. This CDR3 has 13 residues. From germline, CDR1 is MDHEN and CDR2 SYDVKM. The CDR3 coding sequence is TGTGCCAGCAGTTTAAGCAACACAGATACGCGGTATTTT. It yields the protein CASSLSNTDTRYF. Looking up the rest from reference TRBV28 and TRBJ2-3 gives the full variable domain: DVKVTQSSRYLVKRTGEKVFLECVQDMDHENMFWYRQDPGLGLRLIYFSYDVKMKEKGDIPEGYSVSREKKERFSLILESASTNQTSMYLCASSLSNTDTRYFGPGTRLTVL.

This chain links TRBV20-1 with TRBJ1-2; TRBD1 is a possible D gene (5 bases). Trimming shortened V by 6 bases and J by 5 bases, and 16 bases separated the two germline ends. The length of the CDR3 is 13 residues. Germline-derived CDR1 and CDR2 are DFQATT and SNEGSKA (reference sequence). The DNA of the CDR3 is TGCAGTGCCCGGGGGGGAGACAGTTATGGCTACACCTTC. It is translated as CSARGGDSYGYTF.

The CDR3 region is CASRRTGENYGYTF. Written as DNA, the CDR3 is TGCGCCAGCAGACGGACCGGTGAAAACTATGGCTACACCTTC. The V gene is TRBV5-1, the J gene TRBJ1-2; D gene unclear. The CDR3 has 14 residues. V dropped 5 bases and J dropped 2 bases, with 13 bases sitting between them. Germline CDR1 and CDR2: SGHRS and YFSETQ. The entire variable domain, with the rest obtained from reference TRBV5-1 and TRBJ1-2, is as follows: KAGVTQTPRYLIKTRGQQVTLSCSPISGHRSVSWYQQTPGQGLQFLFEYFSETQRNKGNFPGRFSGRQFSNSRSEMNVSTLELGDSALYLCASRRTGENYGYTFGSGTRLTVV.

This clonotype occurred a few times. The CDR3 spells CGSGNRFDEQFF. CDR3 bases: TGTGGGTCGGGGAATAGGTTTGATGAGCAGTTCTTC. The chain employs TRBV7-2 and TRBJ2-1; weak D call: TRBD2 (5 bases). This CDR3 has 12 residues. Germline loops: CDR1 SGHTA, CDR2 FQGNSA.

In regard to this clonotype: The junction shows a germline mismatch at one end, possibly a read error. This chain links TRBV6-6 with TRBJ1-2; 11 bases are shared with TRBD1. The CDR3 loop spans 16 amino acids. Germline CDR1 MNHNY, CDR2 SVGAGI (reference sequence). The CDR3 nucleotides are TGTGCCAGCAGAAACGGGCGGACAGGGGGCAGCTATGGCTGCACTTTC. It translates to CASRNGRTGGSYGCTF.

The CDR3 DNA is TGCGCCAGCAGCCAGGGGGTTCTAAGGAGCCAGCATTTT. Residues: CASSQGVLRSQHF. The chain carries TRBV4-3 and TRBJ1-5; tentatively, D is TRBD1 (5 bases). The V and J ends lost 3 bases and 12 bases respectively, with 15 bases between them. Germline V gene data show CDR1 as LGHNA and CDR2 as YSLEER. CDR3 size: 13 residues.

The V gene is TRBV6-6, the J gene TRBJ2-7, with TRBD1 as a possible D gene (6 bases). The CDR3 extends over 15 amino acids. Germline V gene data show CDR1 as MNHNY and CDR2 as SVGAGI (reference sequence). V was clipped by 1 base and J by 0 bases, with 10 bases between them. CDR3 in DNA: TGTGCCAGCAGTTACTTTGGACAGAGCTCCTACGAGCAGTACTTC. It encodes CASSYFGQSSYEQYF.

This rearrangement joins TRBV6-2 or TRBV6-3 to TRBJ2-4; D might be TRBD2 (6 bases). Germline-derived CDR1 and CDR2 are MNHEY and SVGEGT. Trimming stripped 6 bases from V and 7 bases from J, with 13 bases between. The CDR3 loop spans 13 amino acids. CDR3 in amino acids: CASSQRGGNIQYF. Written as DNA, the CDR3 is TGTGCCAGCAGCCAAAGAGGAGGGAACATTCAGTACTTC.

The sample holds a few counts of this clonotype. The chain carries TRBV20-1 and TRBJ2-7; the match to TRBD2 covers 7 bases. The CDR3 totals 14 residues. J lost 2 bases, V lost 5 bases, and 9 bases had no gene match. Germline V CDR1 and CDR2: DFQATT, SNEGSKA (reference sequence). Written as DNA, the CDR3 is TGCAGTGCTCTACTGCGGGGGAATCCCTACGAGCAGTACTTC. This translates into CSALLRGNPYEQYF.

The rearrangement uses TRBV20-1 and TRBJ1-1, with D perhaps matching TRBD1 (5 bases). The CDR3 runs to 14 residues. Germline CDR1 and CDR2: DFQATT and SNEGSKA (reference sequence). The V gene lost 2 bases and the J gene lost 4 bases, with 14 bases spanning the gap. CDR3: CSARRDGPTTEAFF. CDR3 in DNA: TGCAGTGCTAGAAGGGACGGCCCGACCACTGAAGCTTTCTTT.

Worth noting for this clonotype: The conserved phenylalanine or tryptophan is not found at the CDR3 terminus, so this likely reflects a read error. V gene TRBV7-2 combines with J gene TRBJ1-2; D call uncertain. The CDR3 covers 12 residues. The germline V gene has CDR1 SGHTA and CDR2 FQGNSA. Trimming left V 4 bases short and J 4 bases short, with 7 bases between. The CDR3 DNA reads TGTGCCAGCAGCTATTTCAGCTATGGCTACACCGTC. Encoded protein: CASSYFSYGYTV.

On this clonotype: Since a much larger clone is just one base distant, this may be a read error. V usage is TRBV2 and J usage is TRBJ2-5, with D uncertain. Looked up from germline, CDR1 is SNHLY and CDR2 is FYNNEI. The CDR3 consists of 16 residues. CDR3 DNA sequence: TGTGCCAGCAGTGAATCCCCGGGCCTCGCAAAAGAGGCCCAGTACTTC. This translates into CASSESPGLAKEAQYF.

This chain connects TRBV5-5 to TRBJ2-3; 10 positions match TRBD2. J was trimmed by 6 bases and V by 0 bases; bases with no gene match: 7. CDR3 length equals 16 residues. Germline V lookup: CDR1 SGHKS, CDR2 YYEKEE (reference sequence). CDR3 in amino acids: CASSLGVSGGPDTQYF. For the CDR3, the DNA is TGTGCCAGCAGCTTGGGAGTTAGCGGGGGGCCGGATACGCAGTATTTT. Looking up the rest from reference TRBV5-5 and TRBJ2-3 gives the full variable domain: DAGVTQSPTHLIKTRGQQVTLRCSPISGHKSVSWYQQVLGQGPQFIFQYYEKEERGRGNFPDRFSARQFPNYSSELNVNALLLGDSALYLCASSLGVSGGPDTQYFGPGTRLTVL.

This chain links TRBV7-2 with TRBJ2-1; D uncertain. The length of the CDR3 is 14 residues. Germline values: CDR1 SGHTA, CDR2 FQGNSA. The V and J ends lost 7 bases and 0 bases respectively, with 10 bases between them. In nucleotides, the CDR3 is TGTGCCAGCACCTGGCCCGGCTCCTACAATGAGCAGTTCTTC. Translated: CASTWPGSYNEQFF.

There are a few counts of this clonotype. The V gene is TRBV18, the J gene TRBJ2-2, with D tentatively TRBD1 or TRBD2 (5 bases each). The CDR3 is made up of 15 amino acids. The germline V gene has CDR1 KGHSH and CDR2 LQKENI. V was pared by 4 bases and J by 2 bases, with 11 bases between. The CDR3 spells CASSQGPSNTGELFF. CDR3 sequence (DNA): TGTGCCAGCTCACAGGGACCCTCTAACACCGGGGAGCTGTTTTTT.

V gene TRBV4-3 combines with J gene TRBJ1-1; D is undetermined. The CDR3 totals 15 residues. Germline V lookup: CDR1 LGHNA, CDR2 YSLEER. Trimming pared 1 base from V and 1 base from J, leaving 10 bases between. CDR3 nucleotides: TGCGCCAGCAGCCAAGGGATCCGGGGGAACACTGAAGCTTTCTTT. This sequence encodes CASSQGIRGNTEAFF.

The chain carries TRBV18 and TRBJ1-1; 7 bases fit TRBD1. Trimming at V came to 2 bases and at J to 4 bases, leaving 13 bases not matched to a gene. Germline values: CDR1 KGHSH, CDR2 LQKENI. This CDR3 is built from 17 residues. CDR3: CASSPFGQASMGTEAFF. DNA for the CDR3: TGTGCCAGCTCACCATTCGGACAGGCGTCTATGGGCACTGAAGCTTTCTTT.